Presented here are 17 T cell receptor beta chains from one specimen sequenced in a study of identical twins. TCRdb re-derived calls from the 5' RACE reads in MiXCR, one entry per CDR3 protein. The table records some 96,000 distinct CDR3 sequences, less than 6.5% of them present only once. Specimen: memory T cells sorted from blood. The receptors here all came from a woman in her 50s in good health.

This clonotype occurred a few times. The V call is TRBV24-1, the J call TRBJ2-3; no clear D. The V gene's germline CDR1 is KGHDR and CDR2 SFDVKD. This CDR3 spans 12 amino acids. Trimming cost V 4 bases and J 12 bases, with 13 bases left between them. DNA for the CDR3: TGTGCCACCAGTGACACCCTGCGAATACAGTATTTT. As protein: CATSDTLRIQYF.

The rearrangement joins TRBV11-2 to TRBJ1-1, with TRBD1 as a possible D gene (5 bases). This CDR3 contains 12 residues. The V gene's germline CDR1 is SGHAT and CDR2 FQNNGV. The ends were cut back, 5 bases at V and 10 bases at J, with 14 bases in the middle. This CDR3 reads CASSRQRERAFF. The CDR3 region has the DNA TGTGCCAGCAGCCGACAGAGGGAGAGAGCTTTCTTT.

This clonotype was recorded at least ten times. This chain links TRBV12-3 or TRBV12-4 with TRBJ2-2; D is undetermined. Trimming removed 4 bases from V and 1 base from J, with 10 bases in between. The CDR3 has 15 residues. Here the CDR3 DNA reads TGTGCCAGCAGTTACAAGGGTGTGAACACCGGGGAGCTGTTTTTT. Translating it yields CASSYKGVNTGELFF.

This clonotype appeared many times. The chain combines TRBV5-6 with TRBJ2-7; D not resolved. Germline V gene lookup returns CDR1 SGHDT and CDR2 YYEEEE. The CDR3 covers 14 residues. V was cut by 4 bases and J by 4 bases, with 15 bases left in between. The CDR3 region is CASSLWTDDYEQYV. CDR3 bases: TGTGCCAGCAGCCTGTGGACGGACGATTACGAGCAGTACGTC.

At least ten counts were recorded for this clonotype. The chain has TRBV6-1 and TRBJ1-2; D is perhaps TRBD1 (5 bases). V was clipped by 8 bases and J by 7 bases, with 26 bases between them. The CDR3 runs to 16 residues. Germline V gene data show CDR1 as MNHNS and CDR2 as SASEGT. CDR3: CASERVGGEADFGYTF. The DNA for the CDR3 is TGTGCCAGCGAGAGGGTGGGGGGGGAAGCAGATTTTGGCTACACCTTC.

This clonotype came up a few times. V and J are TRBV5-1 and TRBJ2-2; 9 nucleotides match TRBD1. The CDR3 consists of 16 residues. Losses at the gene ends were 0 bases for V and 8 bases for J; bases not matched to a gene: 8. Germline values: CDR1 SGHRS, CDR2 YFSETQ. CDR3 DNA sequence: TGCGCCAGCAGCTTGGGGGGGACAGGGACCCCAGGGGAGCTGTTTTTT. This encodes CASSLGGTGTPGELFF.

This clonotype has only a few counts. The genes are TRBV20-1 and TRBJ2-5; 11 positions match TRBD2. Per germline, CDR1 DFQATT and CDR2 SNEGSKA (reference sequence). The CDR3 covers 16 residues. V lost 6 bases and J lost 4; bases outside the gene matches: 13. The CDR3 spells CSASRLAGSRGETQYF. The CDR3 bases are TGCAGTGCAAGTCGACTAGCGGGGTCAAGGGGAGAGACCCAGTACTTC.

The sample holds a few counts of this clonotype. This sequence joins TRBV24-1 and TRBJ1-1, with D possibly matching TRBD1 (6 bases). CDR1 KGHDR and CDR2 SFDVKD come from the germline V gene. Trimming removed 9 bases at V and 6 bases at J, with 16 bases between. There are 13 residues in the CDR3. The CDR3, as DNA: TGTGCCACCCGTTCGCCTAAGGGGGCTGAAGCTTTCTTT. Residues: CATRSPKGAEAFF.

This clonotype was seen many times. The chain joins TRBV20-1 to TRBJ2-1, with D maybe TRBD1 (5 bases). This CDR3 has 11 amino acids. Germline CDR1 is DFQATT and CDR2 is SNEGSKA (reference sequence). Trimming shortened V by 3 bases and J by 9 bases, and 9 bases separated the two germline ends. The CDR3 bases are TGCAGTGCTAGGGCCGACAGTGAGCAGTTCTTC. Protein sequence: CSARADSEQFF.

This clonotype was seen repeatedly, ten times or more. This chain links TRBV5-1 with TRBJ1-6, with D perhaps matching TRBD1 (5 bases). The V gene's germline CDR1 is SGHRS and CDR2 YFSETQ. The CDR3 length is 19 residues. V lost 4 bases and J lost 0, with 20 bases in between. As DNA, the CDR3 is TGCGCCAGCAGCCTACGCGTTCCAGTTGACAGCTCCTATAATTCACCCCTCCACTTT. It codes for CASSLRVPVDSSYNSPLHF.

The sample holds many counts of this clonotype. The gene calls are TRBV11-2 and TRBJ2-2; TRBD1 is a possible D gene (6 bases). Between the trimmed V and J ends, which lost 5 bases and 5 bases, there was a span of 24 bases. Germline lookup yields CDR1 SGHAT and CDR2 FQNNGV. CDR3 length: 18 amino acids. In DNA, the CDR3 is TGTGCCAGCAGCCACTTGGACAGTCTATTTCGAGGAACCGGGGAGCTGTTTTTT. It codes for CASSHLDSLFRGTGELFF.

This clonotype was observed many times. V and J are TRBV6-5 and TRBJ2-1; 7 nucleotides match TRBD2. Germline CDR1 reads MNHEY; CDR2 reads SVGAGI. The J segment lost 2 bases and the V segment lost 4 bases, leaving 5 bases of the junction unmatched. The CDR3 has 15 amino acids. The CDR3 is CASSLTAGTYNEQFF. The CDR3, as DNA: TGTGCCAGCAGTTTAACAGCGGGAACCTACAATGAGCAGTTCTTC.

This clonotype came up many times. The genes are TRBV27 and TRBJ2-1; 8 nucleotides align to TRBD2. From germline, CDR1 is MNHEY and CDR2 SMNVEV (reference sequence). V lost 5 bases to trimming and J lost 7 bases; unmatched junction nucleotides: 7. The length of the CDR3 is 14 residues. In nucleotides, the CDR3 is TGTGCCAGCAGTCCTAGCGGGCGACCTAATGAGCAGTTCTTC. It specifies CASSPSGRPNEQFF.

The sample holds many counts of this clonotype. The chain couples TRBV12-3 or TRBV12-4 to TRBJ1-5, with unresolved D. Trimming took off 7 bases at V and 0 bases at J, with 19 bases between the two ends. This CDR3 contains 17 residues. CDR3 sequence (DNA): TGTGCCAGCACCTTGGCCTCAAGCACCCTTAGCAATCAGCCCCAGCATTTT. Protein: CASTLASSTLSNQPQHF.

The chain has TRBV21-1 and TRBJ2-7; the table's TRBD2 call for D was not verified on the DNA. TRBV21-1 is assigned pseudogene status. This CDR3 comprises 15 residues. For the CDR3, the DNA is TGTGCCAGCAGCTCCCGCGGGGGTTGGTGCCACGAGCAGTACTTC. Translation: CASSSRGGWCHEQYF.

At least ten counts were recorded for this clonotype. The chain recombines TRBV11-2 with TRBJ2-2; the D is unclear. CDR1 and CDR2 from the germline V gene are SGHAT and FQNNGV. The CDR3 is made up of 17 amino acids. V shed 4 bases and J shed 2 bases, with 17 bases lying between them. The CDR3, as DNA: TGTGCCAGCAGCTCTCCTCTACACTACTATAACACCGGGGAGCTGTTTTTT. The encoded protein is CASSSPLHYYNTGELFF.

This clonotype occurred many times. V and J are TRBV18 and TRBJ2-7; 11 bases match TRBD1. The ends lost 5 bases at V and 5 bases at J; junction bases unmatched: 8. Germline V gene lookup returns CDR1 KGHSH and CDR2 LQKENI. This CDR3 region has 15 residues. The CDR3 DNA follows: TGTGCCAGCTCATTTCCCGGGACAGGGGGTAACGAGCAGTACTTC. Its translation is CASSFPGTGGNEQYF. The full variable domain, completed using reference TRBV18 and TRBJ2-7, is NAGVMQNPRHLVRRRGQEARLRCSPMKGHSHVYWYRQLPEEGLKFMVYLQKENIIDESGMPKERFSAEFPKEGPSILRIQQVVRGDSAAYFCASSFPGTGGNEQYFGPGTRLTVT.